This T cell receptor (beta chain) was documented in a study of cytomegalovirus exposure and HLA in healthy donors. Turning to the study itself: The 120 or so validation repertoires were produced on the same platform as the approximately 620 repertoires of the first cohort. This was reported in a later analysis.

From germline, CDR1 is SGHTA and CDR2 FQGTGA. V was trimmed by 2 bases and J by 2 bases, leaving 11 bases between them. The CDR3 is made up of 15 amino acids. Note on this clone: The antigen remains undetermined.

Broader study findings: Cytomegalovirus association was assigned to 150 to 200 TCR beta chains. The majority of TCR sequences were rare, yet some public TCRs appeared in many donors.

Here immunoSEQ multiplex PCR was the method, and the copy in TCRdb shows in-frame clones only, minus some. There are under 65,000 clones in the sample; around 95% occur only once, and approximately 6.4% lies in the top ten. The V gene is TRBV7-3, the J gene TRBJ2-3; a possible D gene is TRBD2 (5 bases). The source material was PBMCs. The sequence came from a woman between 18 and 29 years old in good health and CMV-seropositive. CDR3 sequence reads: CASSLGGLYTDTQYF. The CDR3 DNA sequence: TGTGCCAGCAGCTTAGGTGGACTTTACACAGATACGCAGTATTTT.